The 30 T cell receptor beta chains below all came from one sample that was sequenced in a study of PD-1 blockade in classical Hodgkin lymphoma. All patients relapsed after autologous stem cell transplantation, and brentuximab vedotin exposure varied. Assay: immunoSEQ multiplex PCR; the TCRdb copy retains only in-frame clones and omits some. The sample yields about 97,000 clones, approximately 88% seen once. The sample was peripheral blood mononuclear cells (PBMCs), taken at baseline. These receptors all stem from a human donor with classical Hodgkin lymphoma.

This rearrangement joins TRBV2 to TRBJ2-2, with TRBD2 as a possible D gene (6 bases). Germline V CDR1 and CDR2: SNHLY, FYNNEI. Trimming pared 3 bases from V and 4 bases from J, leaving 15 bases between. This CDR3 region has 16 residues. CDR3 amino acids: CASSEGKRVGTGELFF. In nucleotides, the CDR3 is TGTGCCAGCAGTGAGGGGAAGCGGGTTGGCACCGGGGAGCTGTTTTTT.

The V call is TRBV11-2, the J call TRBJ2-7; D is possibly TRBD1 (5 bases). The CDR3 is 15 residues long. Germline values: CDR1 SGHAT, CDR2 FQNNGV. V lost 3 bases and J lost 5, with 17 bases in between. The CDR3 is CASSLIGALPNEQYF. The DNA for the CDR3 is TGTGCCAGCAGCTTGATAGGGGCGCTCCCCAACGAGCAGTACTTC.

The chain employs TRBV7-2 and TRBJ2-7, with TRBD1 as a possible D gene (6 bases). The CDR3 contains 13 residues. The germline gives CDR1 SGHTA, CDR2 FQGNSA. V was trimmed by 6 bases and J by 4 bases, leaving 13 bases between them. CDR3 amino acids: CASSRSGAYEQYF. CDR3 DNA: TGTGCCAGCAGTCGATCAGGGGCTTACGAGCAGTACTTC.

Only a few counts were recorded for this clone. The chain recombines TRBV7-6 with TRBJ2-1; D is possibly TRBD2 (6 bases). Germline assignment: CDR1 SGHVS and CDR2 FNYEAQ. V dropped 1 base and J dropped 4 bases, with 8 bases sitting between them. CDR3 size: 14 residues. Here the CDR3 reads CASSLGGGYNEQFF. The CDR3, as DNA: TGTGCCAGCAGCTTAGGGGGAGGATACAATGAGCAGTTCTTC.

This clone was observed a few times. The V gene is TRBV11-2, the J gene TRBJ1-2; D not resolved. The germline V gene encodes CDR1 SGHAT and CDR2 FQNNGV. Trimming shortened V by 1 base and J by 3 bases, and 9 bases separated the two germline ends. The CDR3 sequence is 14 residues long. CDR3 loop: CASSLGPLDYGYTF. The CDR3 region has the DNA TGTGCCAGCAGCTTAGGGCCTCTTGACTATGGCTACACCTTC.

The chain combines TRBV4-3 with TRBJ2-5, with D unclear. Per germline, CDR1 LGHNA and CDR2 YSLEER. V was cut by 2 bases and J by 5 bases, with 6 bases left in between. This CDR3 spans 12 amino acids. Here the CDR3 DNA reads TGCGCCAGCAGCCAACTGGGGGAGACCCAGTACTTC. It is translated as CASSQLGETQYF.

V usage is TRBV30 and J usage is TRBJ2-3; no clear D. This CDR3 has 13 residues. Germline V gene sequence: CDR1 GTSNPN, CDR2 SVGIG (reference sequence). Between the trimmed V and J ends, which lost 4 bases and 4 bases, there was a span of 12 bases. Here the CDR3 reads CAWTSTVADTQYF. The CDR3 region has the DNA TGTGCCTGGACCTCGACCGTCGCAGATACGCAGTATTTT.

The chain links TRBV19 to TRBJ2-1; possibly TRBD2 for D (5 bases). There are 15 residues in the CDR3. Trimming shortened V by 5 bases and J by 5 bases, and 16 bases separated the two germline ends. Germline assignment: CDR1 LNHDA and CDR2 SQIVND (reference sequence). The CDR3 spells CASSAARSGNNEQFF. For the CDR3, the DNA is TGTGCCAGTAGTGCCGCTAGGTCCGGGAACAATGAGCAGTTCTTC.

The V and J genes are TRBV6-5 and TRBJ2-7; D not certain. Germline V CDR1 and CDR2: MNHEY, SVGAGI. Trimming pared 7 bases from V and 3 bases from J, leaving 10 bases between. CDR3 length: 12 amino acids. Here the CDR3 reads CASKTGGYEQYF. CDR3 bases: TGTGCCAGCAAAACGGGCGGCTACGAGCAGTACTTC.

The chain recombines TRBV2 with TRBJ1-1, with D tentatively TRBD1 (6 bases). The V end lost 5 bases, the J end lost 7 bases, and 14 bases lay between the germline ends. Germline-derived CDR1 and CDR2 are SNHLY and FYNNEI. CDR3 length: 13 residues. CDR3 nucleotide sequence: TGTGCCAGCAGTTCCCTCCTGACAGGTGAAGCTTTCTTT. Translated, it gives CASSSLLTGEAFF.

The chain links TRBV11-2 to TRBJ2-5, with 7 bases lining up with TRBD2. Germline CDR1 SGHAT, CDR2 FQNNGV. V gave up 4 bases and J gave up 1 base; unmatched junction bases: 9. The CDR3 consists of 16 residues. CDR3 nucleotide sequence: TGTGCCAGCAGCTCGCCTAGCGGCAAGATCCAAGAGACCCAGTACTTC. It is translated as CASSSPSGKIQETQYF.

Note on this clone: The sample has other DNA sequences that encode this CDR3 too. The J gene is TRBJ2-2, the V gene TRBV7-2; D not resolved. CDR3 length: 13 residues. Germline CDR1 is SGHTA and CDR2 is FQGNSA. V was cut by 5 bases and J by 2 bases, with 6 bases left in between. In DNA, the CDR3 is TGTGCCAGCAGCCTAATCAACACCGGGGAGCTGTTTTTT. Translating it yields CASSLINTGELFF. The whole variable domain, remainder taken from reference TRBV7-2 and TRBJ2-2, is GAGVSQSPSNKVTEKGKDVELRCDPISGHTALYWYRQSLGQGLEFLIYFQGNSAPDKSGLPSDRFSAERTGGSVSTLTIQRTQQEDSAVYLCASSLINTGELFFGEGSRLTVL.

This clone was seen only once. The V gene is TRBV28, the J gene TRBJ1-2, with TRBD1 as a possible D gene (5 bases). This CDR3 is 12 amino acids long. Per the germline V gene, CDR1 is MDHEN and CDR2 is SYDVKM. V was pared by 8 bases and J by 2 bases, with 9 bases between. Here the CDR3 DNA reads TGTGCCAGCGGGACGTGGAACTATGGCTACACCTTC. Its translation is CASGTWNYGYTF.

The V gene is TRBV6-6, the J gene TRBJ2-7; D not resolved. The CDR3 is 14 residues long. Germline assignment: CDR1 MNHNY and CDR2 SVGAGI (reference sequence). V shed 6 bases and J shed 6 bases, with 18 bases lying between them. DNA of the CDR3: TGTGCCAGCAGCCCGATTGATAGGTCGGCCGAGCAGTACTTC. This gives the protein CASSPIDRSAEQYF.

This clone was found a few times. V is TRBV7-9 and J is TRBJ2-3, with 11 bases lining up with TRBD2. This CDR3 region has 17 residues. Germline CDR1 is SEHNR and CDR2 is FQNEAQ (reference sequence). Unmatched junction bases numbered 12, after V lost 5 bases and J lost 5 bases. CDR3 sequence (DNA): TGTGCCAGCAGCCCAATTATAGCGGGAGGGCCGCTAGATACGCAGTATTTT. Translation: CASSPIIAGGPLDTQYF.

As regards this clone: Other DNA sequences of this sample code for an identical CDR3. This chain connects TRBV19 to TRBJ1-2; TRBD1 agrees at 9 bases. Germline trimming cut 9 bases from V and 4 bases from J; bases unmatched to any gene: 9. This CDR3 contains 14 residues. Germline CDR1 LNHDA, CDR2 SQIVND (reference sequence). This CDR3 is CASSLGQGGYGYTF. The DNA of the CDR3 is TGTGCCAGCTCCCTGGGACAGGGTGGCTATGGCTACACCTTC.

Points on this clone: A read error is possible here, since a much larger clone lies one base away. The genes are TRBV6-6 and TRBJ2-5, with TRBD1 matching 7 bases. The DNA matches TRBJ2-7 better at its end, which makes the J call doubtful. The germline V gene has CDR1 MNHNY and CDR2 SVGAGI (reference sequence). The CDR3 loop spans 12 amino acids. CDR3 nucleotides: TGTGCCAGCAGCCGACAGGGCTACGAGCAGTACTTC. It codes for CASSRQGYEQYF.

In its sample, this clone was seen once. This chain connects TRBV19 to TRBJ2-7; tentatively, D is TRBD1 (6 bases). Germline lookup yields CDR1 LNHDA and CDR2 SQIVND (reference sequence). The V end lost 3 bases, the J end lost 5 bases, and 14 bases lay between the germline ends. This CDR3 is built from 14 residues. In DNA, the CDR3 is TGTGCCAGTAGTATGAGCAGGGGAAGCAACGAGCAGTACTTC. Translated: CASSMSRGSNEQYF.

CDR3: CASSFFEGGIGETEAFF. The CDR3 DNA sequence: TGTGCCAGCAGCTTCTTCGAAGGGGGCATCGGAGAGACTGAAGCTTTCTTT. The chain uses TRBV5-6 and TRBJ1-1; 7 bases match TRBD1. V shed 2 bases and J 5 bases; nucleotides not matched to a gene: 15. This CDR3 has 17 amino acids. From germline, CDR1 is SGHDT and CDR2 YYEEEE.

The chain links TRBV5-1 to TRBJ1-3, with TRBD1 identical over 9 bases. Trimming cost V 3 bases and J 1 base; bases outside gene matches: 5. The CDR3 contains 16 residues. Germline CDR1 is SGHRS and CDR2 is YFSETQ. The CDR3 loop reads CASSWGGQGSGNTIYF. The CDR3 DNA reads TGCGCCAGCAGCTGGGGCGGACAGGGGTCTGGAAACACCATATATTTT.

CDR3 in DNA: TGCGCCAGCAGCTTAACAGGGAGATCCCTCGTGAACACTGAAGCTTTCTTT. Translated: CASSLTGRSLVNTEAFF. The chain recombines TRBV5-1 with TRBJ1-1; the D gene is possibly TRBD1 (6 bases). There are 17 residues in the CDR3. Trimming removed 2 bases from V and 0 bases from J, with 17 bases in between. Looked up from germline, CDR1 is SGHRS and CDR2 is YFSETQ.

This clone was counted ten times or more. The chain combines TRBV5-1 with TRBJ1-1, with 11 positions matching TRBD1. CDR3 length: 15 amino acids. The J segment lost 4 bases and the V segment lost 2 bases, leaving 4 bases of the junction unmatched. Germline V gene data show CDR1 as SGHRS and CDR2 as YFSETQ. DNA for the CDR3: TGCGCCAGCAGCTTAGAGGGGACAGGGGGCACTGAAGCTTTCTTT. Amino acids: CASSLEGTGGTEAFF.

The chain links TRBV9 to TRBJ2-5; TRBD2 might be the D (6 bases). In germline, CDR1 is SGDLS, CDR2 YYNGEE. V lost 0 bases, J lost 4 bases, and 28 bases lay in between. The CDR3 extends over 20 amino acids. The CDR3 reads CASSVGGAGSPFTVGETQYF. The CDR3 DNA follows: TGTGCCAGCAGCGTAGGTGGTGCGGGATCTCCGTTTACGGTCGGAGAGACCCAGTACTTC.

As for this clone: Additional DNA sequences in this sample encode the identical CDR3. The V and J genes are TRBV5-1 and TRBJ2-7; 7 nucleotides align to TRBD1. Germline CDR1 SGHRS, CDR2 YFSETQ. Trimming cost V 3 bases and J 1 base; bases outside gene matches: 1. The CDR3 totals 13 residues. The CDR3 DNA is TGCGCCAGCAGCTGGGACAGTTCCTACGAGCAGTACTTC. Protein product: CASSWDSSYEQYF. Looking up the rest from reference TRBV5-1 and TRBJ2-7 gives the full variable domain: KAGVTQTPRYLIKTRGQQVTLSCSPISGHRSVSWYQQTPGQGLQFLFEYFSETQRNKGNFPGRFSGRQFSNSRSEMNVSTLELGDSALYLCASSWDSSYEQYFGPGTRLTVT.

CDR3 DNA: TGCGCCAGCAGCTTGGTCGGGACAGATGGAAACACCATATATTTT. Its translation: CASSLVGTDGNTIYF. V gene TRBV5-1 combines with J gene TRBJ1-3; 7 bases line up with TRBD1. Germline V gene sequence: CDR1 SGHRS, CDR2 YFSETQ. CDR3 length: 15 amino acids. The ends lost 0 bases at V and 3 bases at J; junction bases unmatched: 3.

The gene calls are TRBV28 and TRBJ2-7; maybe TRBD2 (6 bases). The CDR3 runs to 14 residues. Trimming took 8 bases from V and 7 from J, leaving 21 bases between them. The germline V gene has CDR1 MDHEN and CDR2 SYDVKM. The CDR3 coding sequence is TGTGCCAGCTCCAATGTCGGCCCAGGGAGGGAGCAGTACTTC. It is translated as CASSNVGPGREQYF.

The gene calls are TRBV5-5 and TRBJ2-3; no firm D call. The CDR3 has 16 residues. V was trimmed by 2 bases and J by 4 bases, leaving 17 bases between them. Germline CDR1 is SGHKS and CDR2 is YYEKEE (reference sequence). CDR3 residues: CASSFSGSGDADTQYF. The CDR3 coding sequence is TGTGCCAGCAGCTTCTCGGGTTCTGGAGACGCAGATACGCAGTATTTT.

Only a few counts were recorded for this clone. The gene calls are TRBV29-1 and TRBJ2-7; TRBD2 is a possible D gene (7 bases). Germline loops: CDR1 SQVTM, CDR2 ANQGSEA. The ends were cut back, 5 bases at V and 0 bases at J, with 17 bases in the middle. The CDR3 consists of 15 residues. DNA for the CDR3: TGCAGCGTTAGGGGAGGGGGAGGAACCTCCTACGAGCAGTACTTC. It encodes CSVRGGGGTSYEQYF.

V and J are TRBV5-1 and TRBJ2-1; the D is unclear. Germline values: CDR1 SGHRS, CDR2 YFSETQ. CDR3 size: 15 residues. V was cut by 0 bases and J by 0 bases, with 7 bases left in between. This chain's CDR3 is CASSLDRSSYNEQFF. The CDR3 nucleotides read TGCGCCAGCAGCTTGGACCGAAGCTCCTACAATGAGCAGTTCTTC.

The rearrangement links TRBV2 to TRBJ1-4; D is perhaps TRBD1 (5 bases). This CDR3 comprises 14 residues. V lost 5 bases, J lost 3 bases, and 10 bases lay in between. Germline V lookup: CDR1 SNHLY, CDR2 FYNNEI. This chain's CDR3 is CASSPQGSNEKLFF. CDR3 in DNA: TGTGCCAGCAGTCCTCAGGGATCTAATGAAAAACTGTTTTTT.